A selection of T cell receptor beta chains follows, all from one sample in a study of blood T cells in healthy people across ages. TCRdb re-called the 5' RACE reads with MiXCR, one entry per CDR3 protein. The sample has about 1.6 million distinct CDR3 sequences; about 35% are singletons. Sequenced input: blood. The receptors were sampled from a young woman in good health. Each CDR3 is given with its conserved first and last residue. Each record gives: clone size, V gene, D gene, CDR3 protein. A D gene is named only where the DNA matches it firmly. For some rows the clone size is stated as once, few or many, or as a class when expanded; others skip it.

size: .; V: TRBV2; D: TRBD1; CDR3: CASSLMMRTGGNDGYTF
size: .; V: TRBV30; D: .; CDR3: CAWSSGYEQYF
size: .; V: TRBV7-2; D: .; CDR3: CASSSGGDIDQPQHF
size: many; V: TRBV12-3/TRBV12-4; D: TRBD1; CDR3: CASRGQESNQPQHF
size: .; V: TRBV20-1; D: TRBD2; CDR3: CSARRAGGVNEQFF
size: .; V: TRBV6-1; D: .; CDR3: CASSAGVEMNTEAFF
size: once; V: TRBV5-1; D: .; CDR3: CASHGTPPGEQYF
size: few; V: TRBV30; D: .; CDR3: CAWSVGETQHF
size: .; V: TRBV5-1; D: TRBD2; CDR3: CASSLAVAGGTETQYF
size: .; V: TRBV10-2; D: .; CDR3: CASSEFGGTESSYEQYF
size: .; V: TRBV27; D: TRBD2; CDR3: CASASPLGGGETQYF
size: .; V: TRBV20-1; D: .; CDR3: CRKGRWNTEAFF
size: .; V: TRBV20-1; D: TRBD2; CDR3: CSARDGGGLTGELFF
size: .; V: TRBV20-1; D: TRBD2; CDR3: CSTSPSGGYQETQYF
size: once; V: TRBV7-9; D: .; CDR3: CASSHPLNYNEQFF
size: .; V: TRBV24-1; D: .; CDR3: CATSPTTGYQETQYF
size: few; V: TRBV20-1; D: TRBD1; CDR3: CSASFQGAKSQPQHF
size: .; V: TRBV3-1; D: .; CDR3: CASSQISRRGQSSYNEQFF
size: .; V: TRBV11-2; D: TRBD2; CDR3: CASSLETSGGAGQETQYF
size: few; V: TRBV4-1; D: .; CDR3: CASSQDGGWNSPLHF
size: few; V: TRBV6-2/TRBV6-3; D: TRBD1; CDR3: CASTQGGGRTEAFF
size: .; V: TRBV3-1; D: .; CDR3: CASSQEPGTTNTEAFF
size: few; V: TRBV20-1; D: .; CDR3: CSASPKGVGPYGYTF
size: .; V: TRBV20-1; D: .; CDR3: CSARVAAGGIYGYTF
size: .; V: TRBV7-9; D: TRBD2; CDR3: CASSFGWRREGNTDTQYF
size: few; V: TRBV15; D: .; CDR3: CATSRPRKQTNEKLFF
size: .; V: TRBV7-9; D: .; CDR3: CASSLAHSPGEAFF
size: .; V: TRBV5-5; D: .; CDR3: CASSFPWGGTEAFF
size: .; V: TRBV6-6; D: .; CDR3: CAGHQGNEQFF
size: .; V: TRBV2; D: .; CDR3: CASRVGGNTGELFF
size: .; V: TRBV7-2; D: .; CDR3: CASSNHLAFSAQAVGREYF
size: .; V: TRBV7-9; D: TRBD1; CDR3: CASSLETFGTRGTEAFF
size: .; V: TRBV6-1; D: .; CDR3: CASREGSVTSRAFF
size: few; V: TRBV5-6; D: .; CDR3: CASSPGIRASNQPQHF
size: .; V: TRBV20-1; D: .; CDR3: CSARLGTSYGYTF
size: .; V: TRBV20-1; D: .; CDR3: CSVRAGTVNTEAFF
size: .; V: TRBV4-1; D: .; CDR3: CASSQVNGGFFYNSPLHF
size: many; V: TRBV29-1; D: TRBD1; CDR3: CSVGTGTETQYF
size: .; V: TRBV27; D: TRBD1; CDR3: CASSGQGIYNEQFF
size: few; V: TRBV25-1; D: TRBD1; CDR3: CATTGQGAFGYTF
size: few; V: TRBV5-5; D: .; CDR3: CASSPLTENEFF
size: many; V: TRBV4-1; D: TRBD1; CDR3: CASSQADRGAGQPQHF
size: once; V: TRBV20-1; D: TRBD2; CDR3: CSASHSGRAYNEQFF
size: few; V: TRBV11-2; D: .; CDR3: CASSLGLGPGEQFF
size: .; V: TRBV7-9; D: .; CDR3: CASSTRTVGRGDTQYF
size: .; V: TRBV12-3/TRBV12-4; D: .; CDR3: CASRARVNTGELFF
size: few; V: TRBV7-2; D: TRBD1; CDR3: CASSLKGQGVTEAFF
size: once; V: TRBV27; D: TRBD2; CDR3: CASSSISLAGSTWELFF
size: once; V: TRBV7-9; D: .; CDR3: CASSPGDRNYNEQFF
size: once; V: TRBV6-1; D: .; CDR3: CASSEKRISGYGYTF
size: .; V: TRBV5-1; D: .; CDR3: CASSPGGTDGSYEQYF
size: few; V: TRBV29-1; D: .; CDR3: CSVSNKRNTEAFF
size: few; V: TRBV7-2; D: TRBD2; CDR3: CASRLKGLGLSTDTQYF
size: .; V: TRBV4-1; D: .; CDR3: CASSPRGGVYQETQYF
size: .; V: TRBV5-5; D: .; CDR3: CASSSVTDLSTNEKLFF